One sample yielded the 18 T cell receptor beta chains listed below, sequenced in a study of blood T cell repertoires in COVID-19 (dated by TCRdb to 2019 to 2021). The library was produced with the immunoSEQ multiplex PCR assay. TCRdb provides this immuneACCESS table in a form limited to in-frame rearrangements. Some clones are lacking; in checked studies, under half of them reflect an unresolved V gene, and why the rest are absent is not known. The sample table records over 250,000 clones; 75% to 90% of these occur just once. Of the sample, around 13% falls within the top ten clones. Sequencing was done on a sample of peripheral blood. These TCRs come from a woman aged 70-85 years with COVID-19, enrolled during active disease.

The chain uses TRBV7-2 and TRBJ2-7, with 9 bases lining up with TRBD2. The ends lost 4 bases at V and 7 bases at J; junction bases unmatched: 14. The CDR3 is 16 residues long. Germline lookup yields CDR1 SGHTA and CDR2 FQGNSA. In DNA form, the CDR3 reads TGTGCCAGCAGCTCTCTAGCGGGGAGCGGGTTCCAGGAGCAGTACTTC. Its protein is CASSSLAGSGFQEQYF.

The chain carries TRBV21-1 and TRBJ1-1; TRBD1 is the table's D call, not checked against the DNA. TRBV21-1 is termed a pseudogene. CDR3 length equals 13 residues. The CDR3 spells CASSEGQNTEAFF. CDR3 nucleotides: TGTGCCAGCAGCGAAGGACAGAACACTGAAGCTTTCTTT.

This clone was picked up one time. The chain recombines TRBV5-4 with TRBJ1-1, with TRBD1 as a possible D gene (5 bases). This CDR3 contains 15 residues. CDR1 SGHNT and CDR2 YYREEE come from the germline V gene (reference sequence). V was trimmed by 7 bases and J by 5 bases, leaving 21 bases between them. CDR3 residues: CASWARAGFGTEAFF. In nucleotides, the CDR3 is TGTGCCAGCTGGGCCAGGGCTGGCTTTGGGACTGAAGCTTTCTTT.

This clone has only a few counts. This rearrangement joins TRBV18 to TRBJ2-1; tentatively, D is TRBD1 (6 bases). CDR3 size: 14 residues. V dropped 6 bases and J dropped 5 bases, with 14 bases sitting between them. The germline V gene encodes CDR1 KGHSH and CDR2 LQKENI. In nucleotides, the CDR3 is TGTGCCAGCTCCAACCAAGGGGGTGACAATGAGCAGTTCTTC. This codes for CASSNQGGDNEQFF.

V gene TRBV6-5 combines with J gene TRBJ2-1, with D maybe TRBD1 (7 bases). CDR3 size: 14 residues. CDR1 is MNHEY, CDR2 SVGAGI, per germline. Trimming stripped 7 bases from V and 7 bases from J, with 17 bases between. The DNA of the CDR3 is TGTGCCAGCAAAGGGGGCCCGGCGGGAAATGAGCAGTTCTTC. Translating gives CASKGGPAGNEQFF.

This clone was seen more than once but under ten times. The CDR3 reads CASSSRLAGAGNTGELFF. CDR3 DNA: TGTGCCAGCAGCTCTCGACTAGCGGGGGCCGGGAACACCGGGGAGCTGTTTTTT. The chain combines TRBV13 with TRBJ2-2; 12 bases are a match to TRBD2. V shed 4 bases and J 1 base; nucleotides not matched to a gene: 7. The CDR3 covers 18 residues. The germline gives CDR1 PRHDT, CDR2 FYEKMQ (reference sequence). Complete variable domain (other parts from reference TRBV13 and TRBJ2-2): AAGVIQSPRHLIKEKRETATLKCYPIPRHDTVYWYQQGPGQDPQFLISFYEKMQSDKGSIPDRFSAQQFSDYHSELNMSSLELGDSALYFCASSSRLAGAGNTGELFFGEGSRLTVL.

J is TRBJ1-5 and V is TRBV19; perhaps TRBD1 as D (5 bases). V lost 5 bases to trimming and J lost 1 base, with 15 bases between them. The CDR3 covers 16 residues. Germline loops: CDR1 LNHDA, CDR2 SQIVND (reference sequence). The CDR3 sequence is CASSRQGAESNQPQHF. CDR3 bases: TGTGCCAGTAGTCGCCAAGGGGCGGAAAGCAATCAGCCCCAGCATTTT.

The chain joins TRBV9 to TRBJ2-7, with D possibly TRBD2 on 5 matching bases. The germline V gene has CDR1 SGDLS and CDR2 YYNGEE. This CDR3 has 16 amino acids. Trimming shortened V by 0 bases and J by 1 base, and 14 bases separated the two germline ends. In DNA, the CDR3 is TGTGCCAGCAGCGTAGGAGAGGGCGACGGGTCCTACGAGCAGTACTTC. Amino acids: CASSVGEGDGSYEQYF.

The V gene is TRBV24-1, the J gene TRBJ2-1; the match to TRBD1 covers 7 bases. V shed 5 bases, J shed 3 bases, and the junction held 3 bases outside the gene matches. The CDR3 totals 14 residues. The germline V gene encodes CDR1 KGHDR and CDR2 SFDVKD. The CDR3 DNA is TGTGCCACCAGTGCGTCAGGGGGCTACAATGAGCAGTTCTTC. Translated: CATSASGGYNEQFF.

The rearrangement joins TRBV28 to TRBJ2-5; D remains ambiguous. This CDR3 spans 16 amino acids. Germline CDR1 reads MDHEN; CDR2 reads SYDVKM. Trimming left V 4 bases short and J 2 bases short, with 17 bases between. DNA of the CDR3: TGTGCCAGCAGTTCCCCACCGCAGAACCTTCAAGAGACCCAGTACTTC. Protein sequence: CASSSPPQNLQETQYF.

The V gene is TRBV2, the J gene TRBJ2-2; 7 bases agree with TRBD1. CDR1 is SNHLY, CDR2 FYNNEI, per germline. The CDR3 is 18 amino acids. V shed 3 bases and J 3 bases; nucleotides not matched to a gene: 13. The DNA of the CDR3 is TGTGCCAGCAGTGACCCACCCGCCGACAGGGAGTACACCGGGGAGCTGTTTTTT. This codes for CASSDPPADREYTGELFF.

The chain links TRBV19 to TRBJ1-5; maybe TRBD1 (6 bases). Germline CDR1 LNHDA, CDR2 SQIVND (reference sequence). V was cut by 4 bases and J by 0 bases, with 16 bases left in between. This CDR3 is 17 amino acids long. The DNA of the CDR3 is TGTGCCAGTAGTAAAGCTTACCTACAGGGTAGCAATCAGCCCCAGCATTTT. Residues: CASSKAYLQGSNQPQHF.

The CDR3 DNA reads as TGTGCCAGCAGCTCGGCTGGCGGCGGGGAGCTGTTTTTT. Its protein is CASSSAGGGELFF. The chain is built from TRBV7-2 and TRBJ2-2; D uncertain. The CDR3 has 13 residues. Trimming removed 4 bases at V and 7 bases at J, with 10 bases between. The germline gives CDR1 SGHTA, CDR2 FQGNSA.

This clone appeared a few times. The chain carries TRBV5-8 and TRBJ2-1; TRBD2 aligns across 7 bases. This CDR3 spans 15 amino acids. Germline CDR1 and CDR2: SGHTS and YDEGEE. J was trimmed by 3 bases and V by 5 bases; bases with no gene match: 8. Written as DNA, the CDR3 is TGTGCCAGCAGGGGTATCCGCGGGGGCTACAATGAGCAGTTCTTC. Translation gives CASRGIRGGYNEQFF. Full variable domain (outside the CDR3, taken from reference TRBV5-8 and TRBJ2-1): EAGVTQSPTHLIKTRGQQATLRCSPISGHTSVYWYQQALGLGLQFLLWYDEGEERNRGNFPPRFSGRQFPNYSSELNVNALELEDSALYLCASRGIRGGYNEQFFGPGTRLTVL.

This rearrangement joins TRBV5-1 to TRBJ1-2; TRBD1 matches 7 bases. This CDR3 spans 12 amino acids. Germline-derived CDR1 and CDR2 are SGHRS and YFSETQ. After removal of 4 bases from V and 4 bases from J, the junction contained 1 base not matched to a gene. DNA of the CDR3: TGCGCCAGCAGCGCAGGGGGCTATGGCTACACCTTC. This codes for CASSAGGYGYTF.

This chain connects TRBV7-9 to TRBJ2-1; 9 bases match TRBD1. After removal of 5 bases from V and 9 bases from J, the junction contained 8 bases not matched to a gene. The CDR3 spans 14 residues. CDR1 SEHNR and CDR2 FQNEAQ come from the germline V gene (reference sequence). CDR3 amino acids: CASSHRDRVGEQFF. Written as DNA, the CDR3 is TGTGCCAGCAGCCACCGGGACAGGGTGGGTGAGCAGTTCTTC.

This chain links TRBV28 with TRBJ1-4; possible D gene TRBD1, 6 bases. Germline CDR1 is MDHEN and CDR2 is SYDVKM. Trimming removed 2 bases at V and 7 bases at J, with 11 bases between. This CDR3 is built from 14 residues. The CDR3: CASSLVQGIEKLFF. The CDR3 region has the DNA TGTGCCAGCAGTTTAGTACAGGGAATTGAAAAACTGTTTTTT.

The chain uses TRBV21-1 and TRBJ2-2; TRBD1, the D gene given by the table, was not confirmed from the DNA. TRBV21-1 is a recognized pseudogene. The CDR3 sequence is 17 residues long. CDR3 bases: TGTGCCAGCAGCAAAGGGTCCAGGGAACAAAACACCGGGGAGCTGTTTTTT. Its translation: CASSKGSREQNTGELFF.